Given below is one T cell receptor beta chain in context. V was shortened by 9 bases and J by 2 bases, with 15 bases between the two germline ends. Germline V gene lookup returns CDR1 KGHDR and CDR2 SFDVKD. CDR3 size: 15 residues. The data stem from a study of blood T cell repertoires in COVID-19. Sequenced by immunoSEQ multiplex PCR; TCRdb stores in-frame clones only, minus some. The sample yields a few hundred thousand clones, approximately 90% seen once. The chain joins TRBV24-1 to TRBJ2-2; maybe TRBD2 (6 bases). This TCR was recovered from a man aged 25-45 years who had recovered from COVID-19. Sequencing used peripheral blood. The CDR3 protein is CATGAGQANTGELFF. In DNA, the CDR3 is TGTGCCACCGGGGCGGGGCAGGCTAACACCGGGGAGCTGTTTTTT.